This T cell receptor beta chain derives from a study of T cell responses to AZD1222 COVID-19 vaccine. Study conclusions and caveats: Repertoires were obtained only post-peak T cell response. When two AZD1222 doses had been given, Spike-specific TCR breadth and depth rose. The donor group comprised mostly white British people and more females; the analysis possibly underestimated clonal diversity.

Repertoires were generated with immunoSEQ multiplex PCR, while TCRdb's copy carries only in-frame clones and drops some. Here the sample spans 130,000 or so clones, about 94% being singletons. This clone occurred once. The antigen remains undetermined. Trimming took off 0 bases at V and 0 bases at J, with 9 bases between the two ends. The V gene's germline CDR1 is GTSNPN and CDR2 SVGIG (reference sequence). The CDR3 loop spans 14 amino acids. V is TRBV30 and J is TRBJ2-7; no definite D call. Sequencing used peripheral blood, obtained on day 0 of AZD1222 vaccination. The clonotype comes from an adult in good health. This CDR3 is CAWSVDGSSYEQYF. The CDR3, as DNA: TGTGCCTGGAGTGTCGACGGTAGCTCCTACGAGCAGTACTTC. Using reference TRBV30 and TRBJ2-7 for the parts outside the CDR3, the full variable domain is SQTIHQWPATLVQPVGSPLSLECTVEGTSNPNLYWYRQAAGRGLQLLFYSVGIGQISSEVPQNLSASRPQDRQFILSSKKLLLSDSGFYLCAWSVDGSSYEQYFGPGTRLTVT.